This is a list of T cell receptor beta chains from one sample in a study of cytomegalovirus exposure and HLA in healthy donors. TCRdb's table, derived via immunoSEQ multiplex PCR, lists solely in-frame clones and lacks some. The sample shows about 140,000 clones, 70% to 85% of them seen only once. The sequenced sample consisted of PBMCs. The source is a man aged 35 to 55 in good health and CMV-seronegative. The CDR3 runs from the conserved cysteine through the conserved F or W. The order of the fields is J gene, D gene, clone size, V gene, CDR3 length, CDR3 protein, CDR3 DNA. D genes are given only for firm matches. Only part of the rows carry a size: once, few, many, or a class if the clone is expanded.

j_call: TRBJ2-2; d_call: TRBD1; clone_size: -; v_call: TRBV7-9; cdr3_length: 16; cdr3_aa: CASSSMTGANTGELFF; cdr3_nt: TGTGCCAGCAGTTCTATGACAGGGGCGAACACCGGGGAGCTGTTTTTT
j_call: TRBJ1-2; d_call: TRBD1; clone_size: -; v_call: TRBV7-9; cdr3_length: 14; cdr3_aa: CASRSRTGNYGYTF; cdr3_nt: TGTGCCAGCAGGTCACGGACAGGGAACTATGGCTACACCTTC
j_call: TRBJ2-3; d_call: -; clone_size: -; v_call: TRBV6-5; cdr3_length: 13; cdr3_aa: CASSWGGTDTQYF; cdr3_nt: TGTGCCAGCTCGTGGGGGGGCACAGATACGCAGTATTTT
j_call: TRBJ2-1; d_call: TRBD1; clone_size: -; v_call: TRBV7-9; cdr3_length: 18; cdr3_aa: CASSLYRGDKSSYNEQFF; cdr3_nt: TGTGCCAGCAGCCTTTACAGGGGCGATAAAAGCTCCTACAATGAGCAGTTCTTC
j_call: TRBJ1-2; d_call: -; clone_size: -; v_call: TRBV5-4; cdr3_length: 12; cdr3_aa: CASSSPGYGYTF; cdr3_nt: TGTGCCAGCAGCTCCCCGGGGTATGGCTACACCTTC
j_call: TRBJ2-1; d_call: -; clone_size: few; v_call: TRBV28; cdr3_length: 16; cdr3_aa: CASSSEGGPLYNEQFF; cdr3_nt: TGTGCCAGCAGTTCAGAGGGGGGGCCCCTATACAATGAGCAGTTCTTC
j_call: TRBJ2-7; d_call: TRBD1; clone_size: -; v_call: TRBV18; cdr3_length: 15; cdr3_aa: CASSPSPGQGGEQYF; cdr3_nt: TGTGCCAGCTCACCAAGCCCAGGACAGGGTGGCGAGCAGTACTTC
j_call: TRBJ2-3; d_call: TRBD2; clone_size: few; v_call: TRBV4-2; cdr3_length: 17; cdr3_aa: CASSQGGPSGGADTQYF; cdr3_nt: TGTGCCAGCAGCCAAGGAGGGCCTAGCGGGGGGGCAGATACGCAGTATTTT
j_call: TRBJ1-2; d_call: -; clone_size: -; v_call: TRBV19; cdr3_length: 14; cdr3_aa: CASSGGVLNYGYTF; cdr3_nt: TGTGCCAGTAGCGGAGGCGTACTGAACTATGGCTACACCTTC
j_call: TRBJ2-2; d_call: -; clone_size: -; v_call: TRBV7-3; cdr3_length: 14; cdr3_aa: CASSLGGNTGELFF; cdr3_nt: TGTGCCAGCAGCTTGGGGGGAAACACCGGGGAGCTGTTTTTT
j_call: TRBJ2-7; d_call: TRBD1; clone_size: few; v_call: TRBV5-1; cdr3_length: 13; cdr3_aa: CASRPTGVDEQYF; cdr3_nt: TGCGCCAGCAGACCAACAGGGGTCGACGAGCAGTACTTC
j_call: TRBJ2-3; d_call: -; clone_size: -; v_call: TRBV6-5; cdr3_length: 13; cdr3_aa: CASSYPNSLAQYF; cdr3_nt: TGTGCCAGCAGTTACCCAAATAGCCTTGCGCAGTATTTT
j_call: TRBJ2-7; d_call: -; clone_size: few; v_call: TRBV7-2; cdr3_length: 12; cdr3_aa: CASSSTPIEQYF; cdr3_nt: TGTGCCAGCAGCTCTACCCCTATCGAGCAGTACTTC
j_call: TRBJ2-3; d_call: -; clone_size: -; v_call: TRBV6-5; cdr3_length: 11; cdr3_aa: CASSPGDTQYF; cdr3_nt: TGTGCCAGCAGCCCGGGGGATACGCAGTATTTT
j_call: TRBJ2-1; d_call: -; clone_size: -; v_call: TRBV10-3; cdr3_length: 17; cdr3_aa: CAISESQSQIRGDEQFF; cdr3_nt: TGTGCCATCAGTGAGTCGCAATCCCAGATTAGGGGCGATGAGCAGTTCTTC
j_call: TRBJ1-3; d_call: -; clone_size: -; v_call: TRBV18; cdr3_length: 15; cdr3_aa: CASSPRTASGNTIYF; cdr3_nt: TGTGCCAGCTCACCAAGGACAGCCTCTGGAAACACCATATATTTT
j_call: TRBJ2-5; d_call: TRBD2; clone_size: -; v_call: TRBV10-3; cdr3_length: 16; cdr3_aa: CAISEIMTGGHETQYF; cdr3_nt: TGTGCCATCAGTGAAATCATGACGGGGGGGCACGAGACCCAGTACTTC
j_call: TRBJ2-2; d_call: TRBD2; clone_size: -; v_call: TRBV2; cdr3_length: 14; cdr3_aa: CASGAWTSTGELFF; cdr3_nt: TGTGCCAGCGGAGCTTGGACTAGTACCGGGGAGCTGTTTTTT
j_call: TRBJ2-7; d_call: TRBD2; clone_size: -; v_call: TRBV19; cdr3_length: 16; cdr3_aa: CASSLRSLARSYEQYF; cdr3_nt: TGTGCCAGTAGTCTCCGCTCACTAGCGCGTTCCTACGAGCAGTACTTC
j_call: TRBJ2-3; d_call: TRBD2; clone_size: -; v_call: TRBV10-3; cdr3_length: 16; cdr3_aa: CAISEGTSGYLDTQYF; cdr3_nt: TGTGCCATCAGTGAGGGGACTAGCGGGTATTTAGATACGCAGTATTTT
j_call: TRBJ1-1; d_call: -; clone_size: -; v_call: TRBV30; cdr3_length: 12; cdr3_aa: CAWSVYNTEAFF; cdr3_nt: TGTGCCTGGAGTGTATATAACACTGAAGCTTTCTTT
j_call: TRBJ2-7; d_call: TRBD1; clone_size: few; v_call: TRBV27; cdr3_length: 15; cdr3_aa: CASRLSGTGSYEQYF; cdr3_nt: TGTGCCAGCAGACTTTCCGGGACAGGGTCCTACGAGCAGTACTTC
j_call: TRBJ2-3; d_call: -; clone_size: -; v_call: TRBV29-1; cdr3_length: 15; cdr3_aa: CSVEDWTFGTDTQYF; cdr3_nt: TGCAGCGTTGAAGACTGGACATTCGGCACAGATACGCAGTATTTT
j_call: TRBJ1-5; d_call: -; clone_size: -; v_call: TRBV19; cdr3_length: 20; cdr3_aa: CASSIRSLGGPGYSNQPQHF; cdr3_nt: TGTGCCAGTAGTATACGTAGTTTGGGGGGTCCGGGGTATAGCAATCAGCCCCAGCATTTT
j_call: TRBJ2-5; d_call: TRBD2; clone_size: -; v_call: TRBV7-3; cdr3_length: 18; cdr3_aa: CASSLRASGGLTQETQYF; cdr3_nt: TGTGCCAGCAGCTTAAGGGCTAGCGGGGGCCTAACCCAAGAGACCCAGTACTTC
j_call: TRBJ1-5; d_call: -; clone_size: -; v_call: TRBV5-6; cdr3_length: 13; cdr3_aa: CASSLGRNQPQHF; cdr3_nt: TGTGCCAGCAGCTTGGGGCGCAATCAGCCCCAGCATTTT
j_call: TRBJ1-2; d_call: TRBD1; clone_size: -; v_call: TRBV7-9; cdr3_length: 16; cdr3_aa: CASSLRGDSPNYGYTF; cdr3_nt: TGTGCCAGCAGCCTTCGTGGGGACAGCCCTAACTATGGCTACACCTTC
j_call: TRBJ2-3; d_call: -; clone_size: -; v_call: TRBV5-4; cdr3_length: 14; cdr3_aa: CASSDGLLTDTQYF; cdr3_nt: TGTGCCAGCAGCGACGGACTTCTCACAGATACGCAGTATTTT
j_call: TRBJ2-7; d_call: TRBD2; clone_size: -; v_call: TRBV7-8; cdr3_length: 15; cdr3_aa: CASSYGRALSYEQYF; cdr3_nt: TGTGCCAGCAGCTACGGGAGGGCCCTCTCCTACGAGCAGTACTTC
j_call: TRBJ1-2; d_call: -; clone_size: -; v_call: TRBV5-1; cdr3_length: 13; cdr3_aa: CASSMGGVYGYTF; cdr3_nt: TGCGCCAGCAGCATGGGGGGCGTCTATGGCTACACCTTC
j_call: TRBJ2-7; d_call: -; clone_size: -; v_call: TRBV10-1; cdr3_length: 14; cdr3_aa: CASSVGQGSYEQYF; cdr3_nt: TGCGCCAGCAGTGTCGGGCAGGGCTCCTACGAGCAGTACTTC
j_call: TRBJ2-5; d_call: -; clone_size: -; v_call: TRBV4-3; cdr3_length: 13; cdr3_aa: CASSRDTLETQYF; cdr3_nt: TGCGCCAGCAGCCGAGATACATTAGAGACCCAGTACTTC
j_call: TRBJ2-5; d_call: TRBD1; clone_size: -; v_call: TRBV7-9; cdr3_length: 14; cdr3_aa: CASSLITGGETQYF; cdr3_nt: TGTGCCAGCAGCTTAATAACAGGGGGAGAGACCCAGTACTTC
j_call: TRBJ1-1; d_call: TRBD1; clone_size: -; v_call: TRBV5-6; cdr3_length: 15; cdr3_aa: CASSSDRGGNTEAFF; cdr3_nt: TGTGCCAGCAGCTCAGACAGGGGTGGGAACACTGAAGCTTTCTTT
j_call: TRBJ2-7; d_call: TRBD1; clone_size: -; v_call: TRBV18; cdr3_length: 13; cdr3_aa: CASSLEQGYEQYF; cdr3_nt: TGTGCCAGCTCACTTGAACAGGGGTACGAGCAGTACTTC
j_call: TRBJ2-7; d_call: TRBD1; clone_size: -; v_call: TRBV5-6; cdr3_length: 15; cdr3_aa: CASSPWTGEVYEQYF; cdr3_nt: TGTGCCAGCAGCCCCTGGACAGGGGAAGTCTACGAGCAGTACTTC
j_call: TRBJ1-4; d_call: -; clone_size: few; v_call: TRBV10-3; cdr3_length: 15; cdr3_aa: CATNPSAGSDEKLFF; cdr3_nt: TGTGCCACAAACCCGTCCGCCGGGAGTGATGAAAAACTGTTTTTT
j_call: TRBJ1-2; d_call: -; clone_size: -; v_call: TRBV6-1; cdr3_length: 14; cdr3_aa: CASSEALAGYGYTF; cdr3_nt: TGTGCCAGCAGTGAAGCGCTGGCGGGCTATGGCTACACCTTC
j_call: TRBJ1-6; d_call: TRBD1; clone_size: -; v_call: TRBV28; cdr3_length: 15; cdr3_aa: CASSLLRDSNSPLHF; cdr3_nt: TGTGCCAGCAGTTTACTCCGGGACAGTAATTCACCCCTCCACTTT
j_call: TRBJ2-7; d_call: -; clone_size: -; v_call: TRBV19; cdr3_length: 14; cdr3_aa: CASRAEGSSYEQYF; cdr3_nt: TGTGCCAGTAGGGCGGAGGGAAGCTCCTACGAGCAGTACTTC
j_call: TRBJ1-2; d_call: TRBD1; clone_size: few; v_call: TRBV10-2; cdr3_length: 16; cdr3_aa: CASSGGQGAPNYGYTF; cdr3_nt: TGCGCCAGCAGTGGTGGACAGGGGGCGCCTAACTATGGCTACACCTTC